This TCR beta chain was retrieved from a study of regulatory T cells in long-lasting Graves disease. This sample's time point: newly diagnosed GD, antithyroid drugs for less than 3 months. RNA isolated from PBMCs was used to make the TCR library. This CDR3 region has 16 residues. Germline loops: CDR1 MDHEN, CDR2 SYDVKM. V shed 5 bases and J shed 2 bases, with 19 bases lying between them. This clonotype was recorded at least ten times. CDR3-region Arm-PCR and iRepertoire HTBI primers produced the TCR beta libraries. MiXCR, applied by TCRdb to the multiplex PCR reads, yields one record per CDR3 protein. The sample comprises roughly 400,000 distinct CDR3 sequences, approximately 15% of which are singletons, and over 7% rests with the top ten. These same data were also listed under a study on T cells in Graves' hyperthyroidism and ophthalmopathy. From that report: Calling Graves' hyperthyroidism stable meant ophthalmopathy did not progress within 18 months. The HTBI primer set drove a first-round RT-PCR of the TCR CDR3.

The sample was peripheral blood mononuclear cells (PBMCs), taken at new diagnosis, from a patient treated with antithyroid drugs. The chain joins TRBV28 to TRBJ2-7; no definite D call. The TCR sequence derives from a woman aged 35 to 49 with Graves disease. The DNA of the CDR3 is TGTGCCAGCAGTCCCCCGGTCAGCACCCCTGCCTACGAGCAGTACTTC. Its protein product is CASSPPVSTPAYEQYF.